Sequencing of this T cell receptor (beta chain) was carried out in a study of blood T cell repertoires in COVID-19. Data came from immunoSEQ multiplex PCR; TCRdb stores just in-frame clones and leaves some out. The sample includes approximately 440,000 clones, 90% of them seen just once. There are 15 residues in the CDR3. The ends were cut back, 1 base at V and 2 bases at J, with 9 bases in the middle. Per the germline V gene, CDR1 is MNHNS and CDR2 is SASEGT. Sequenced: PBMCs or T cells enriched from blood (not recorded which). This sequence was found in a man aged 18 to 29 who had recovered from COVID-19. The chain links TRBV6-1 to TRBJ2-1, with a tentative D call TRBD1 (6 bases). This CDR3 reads CASSEGQGPYNEQFF. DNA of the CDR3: TGTGCCAGCAGTGAAGGTCAGGGGCCCTACAATGAGCAGTTCTTC.